This TCR beta chain was documented in a study of cytomegalovirus exposure and HLA in healthy donors. With 60 Vbeta and 13 Jbeta primers, the PCR was carried out. Clones were sequenced by immunoSEQ multiplex PCR, and TCRdb holds only the in-frame ones, with some missing. The top ten hold under 5.5% of the sample, which has 130,000 or so clones, roughly 8.3% seen once. The V gene's germline CDR1 is SGHTA and CDR2 FQGNSA. Trimming pared 1 base from V and 0 bases from J, leaving 10 bases between. This CDR3 contains 16 residues. This clone was seen more than once but under ten times. Its target is unknown. Study-level points and caveats: In a later analysis, a missense DCLRE1C variant was linked to TCR beta V- and J-gene trimming. Per published accounts, TCR beta sequences correctly predicted the HLA-A and HLA-B alleles of most subjects. A later analysis showed that HLA-associated TCR beta chains had undergone more clonal expansion than equally common others. A later look showed TCR association rates differing by HLA locus, highest for DRB1 and lowest for HLA-C.

The receptor's source is a middle-aged man in good health and CMV-seronegative. The specimen sequenced was PBMCs. The rearrangement uses TRBV7-2 and TRBJ2-1; a weak D match, TRBD2 (6 bases). CDR3 in amino acids: CASSLVAASSYNEQFF. The CDR3 DNA reads TGTGCCAGCAGCTTAGTAGCGGCAAGCTCCTACAATGAGCAGTTCTTC.